The rows below give T cell receptor beta chains drawn from one sample of a study of early T cells in non-severe SARS-CoV-2 infection. MiXCR was run by TCRdb on the 5' RACE reads, yielding one entry per CDR3 protein. The sample carries under 80,000 distinct CDR3 sequences, approximately 13% recorded once. Sample: whole blood. The receptor set was obtained from an adult who was a healthcare worker with PCR-confirmed SARS-CoV-2 infection or an uninfected control (not recorded which). Both conserved end residues are part of each CDR3. Fields, in order: J gene, V gene, clone size, D gene, CDR3 DNA, CDR3 protein. A D gene is named only where the DNA matches it firmly. Size values are once, few and many counts, or a class for expanded clones, and some rows have none.

J gene: TRBJ2-1; V gene: TRBV7-2; clone size: NA; D gene: TRBD1; CDR3 DNA: TGTGCCAGCAGCTTAGGGACAGGGGGCGCCTACAATGAGCAGTTCTTC; CDR3 protein: CASSLGTGGAYNEQFF
J gene: TRBJ2-3; V gene: TRBV7-6; clone size: NA; D gene: TRBD2; CDR3 DNA: TGTGCCAGCAGCTTACTGTCGGCGGGGGGGTTGAGCACAGATACGCAGTATTTT; CDR3 protein: CASSLLSAGGLSTDTQYF
J gene: TRBJ2-7; V gene: TRBV10-1; clone size: few; D gene: NA; CDR3 DNA: TGCGCCAGCAGTGTGAGCGGACCCCCATACGAGCAGTACTTC; CDR3 protein: CASSVSGPPYEQYF
J gene: TRBJ1-2; V gene: TRBV11-2; clone size: NA; D gene: NA; CDR3 DNA: TGTGCCAGCAGCTTAGCTCTCTCCGCAGGCTACACCTTC; CDR3 protein: CASSLALSAGYTF
J gene: TRBJ1-6; V gene: TRBV7-3; clone size: many; D gene: NA; CDR3 DNA: TGTGCCAGCAGCTTAAATACAGGCCCGGGATCACCCCTCCACTTT; CDR3 protein: CASSLNTGPGSPLHF
J gene: TRBJ2-3; V gene: TRBV6-6; clone size: medium-sized; D gene: NA; CDR3 DNA: TGTGCCAGCAGTTGGAGGGACCGCACAGATACGCAGTATTTT; CDR3 protein: CASSWRDRTDTQYF
J gene: TRBJ2-7; V gene: TRBV11-2; clone size: few; D gene: NA; CDR3 DNA: TGTGCCAGCAGCACCCGGACGGACGAGCAGTACTTC; CDR3 protein: CASSTRTDEQYF
J gene: TRBJ2-6; V gene: TRBV2; clone size: NA; D gene: NA; CDR3 DNA: TGTGCCAGCAGGCAGGGGTCCGGGGCCAACGTCCTGACTTTC; CDR3 protein: CASRQGSGANVLTF
J gene: TRBJ2-3; V gene: TRBV29-1; clone size: many; D gene: TRBD2; CDR3 DNA: TGCAGCACTGGGACTAGCGGGGGGATAGATACGCAGTATTTT; CDR3 protein: CSTGTSGGIDTQYF
J gene: TRBJ1-4; V gene: TRBV30; clone size: NA; D gene: NA; CDR3 DNA: TGTGCCTGGAGTGCGCCGACAGGTCGGAATGAAAAACTGTTTTTT; CDR3 protein: CAWSAPTGRNEKLFF
J gene: TRBJ2-3; V gene: TRBV5-1; clone size: many; D gene: NA; CDR3 DNA: TGCGCCAGCAGCTTGGAAGAACCGCTCGGAGATACGCAGTATTTT; CDR3 protein: CASSLEEPLGDTQYF
J gene: TRBJ2-7; V gene: TRBV11-2; clone size: few; D gene: NA; CDR3 DNA: TGTGCCAGCAGAACGACAATCACAACAGGAGAGATTAGCTCCTACGAGCAGTACTTC; CDR3 protein: CASRTTITTGEISSYEQYF
J gene: TRBJ1-5; V gene: TRBV11-2; clone size: once; D gene: TRBD1; CDR3 DNA: TGTGCCAGCAGTCCAGGGGGTCTTAGCAATCAGCCCCAGCATTTT; CDR3 protein: CASSPGGLSNQPQHF
J gene: TRBJ2-7; V gene: TRBV9; clone size: few; D gene: NA; CDR3 DNA: TGTGCCAGCAGCGTAGGTCAGGGAGCCTCAATGAGCGAGCAGTACTTC; CDR3 protein: CASSVGQGASMSEQYF
J gene: TRBJ2-3; V gene: TRBV20-1; clone size: many; D gene: TRBD1; CDR3 DNA: TGCAGTGCTAGAGATCTGGGACAGTCCACAGATACGCAGTATTTT; CDR3 protein: CSARDLGQSTDTQYF
J gene: TRBJ1-2; V gene: TRBV7-3; clone size: many; D gene: NA; CDR3 DNA: TGTGCCAGCAGCTTAATAGGTGTAGTGGGGGCGGCGGATGGCTACACCTTC; CDR3 protein: CASSLIGVVGAADGYTF
J gene: TRBJ2-3; V gene: TRBV7-9; clone size: NA; D gene: NA; CDR3 DNA: TGTGCCAGCAGCTTAGGGGCGAGAGATACGCAGTATTTT; CDR3 protein: CASSLGARDTQYF
J gene: TRBJ2-1; V gene: TRBV7-9; clone size: many; D gene: TRBD2; CDR3 DNA: TGTGCCAGCAGATCCGGGGGGTACAATGAGCAGTTCTTC; CDR3 protein: CASRSGGYNEQFF
J gene: TRBJ1-1; V gene: TRBV18; clone size: once; D gene: NA; CDR3 DNA: TGTGCCAGCTCTTCGTACACTGAAGCTTTCTTT; CDR3 protein: CASSSYTEAFF
J gene: TRBJ1-2; V gene: TRBV29-1; clone size: many; D gene: NA; CDR3 DNA: TGCAGCATAGTACAGGCAAACTCTAACTATGGCTACACCTTC; CDR3 protein: CSIVQANSNYGYTF
J gene: TRBJ2-2; V gene: TRBV21-1; clone size: few; D gene: NA; CDR3 DNA: TGTGCCAGCAGCAAAAGACAGGGGAGCGACGGGGAGCTGTTTTTT; CDR3 protein: CASSKRQGSDGELFF
J gene: TRBJ2-1; V gene: TRBV29-1; clone size: few; D gene: NA; CDR3 DNA: TGCAGCATGATACCTAGTCGAAGCTCCTACAATGAGCAGTTCTTC; CDR3 protein: CSMIPSRSSYNEQFF
J gene: TRBJ1-2; V gene: TRBV6-5; clone size: NA; D gene: TRBD1; CDR3 DNA: TGTGCCAGCAGAAGGGGACAGTCAGCTAACTATGGCTACACCTTC; CDR3 protein: CASRRGQSANYGYTF
J gene: TRBJ2-1; V gene: TRBV6-2/TRBV6-3; clone size: many; D gene: TRBD2; CDR3 DNA: TGTGCCAGCAGGGCTAGCGGGGGGGCCTCCAATGAGCAGTTCTTC; CDR3 protein: CASRASGGASNEQFF